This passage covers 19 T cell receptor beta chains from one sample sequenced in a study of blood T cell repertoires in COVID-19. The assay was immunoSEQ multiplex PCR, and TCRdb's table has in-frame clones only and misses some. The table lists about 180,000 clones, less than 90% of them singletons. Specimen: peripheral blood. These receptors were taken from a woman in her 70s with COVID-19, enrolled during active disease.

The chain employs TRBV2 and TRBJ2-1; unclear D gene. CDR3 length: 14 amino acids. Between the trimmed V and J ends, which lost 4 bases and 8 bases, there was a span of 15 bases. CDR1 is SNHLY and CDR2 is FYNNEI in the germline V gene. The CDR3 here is CASSALVAGDEQFF. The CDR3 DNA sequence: TGTGCCAGCAGTGCCCTAGTGGCTGGTGATGAGCAGTTCTTC.

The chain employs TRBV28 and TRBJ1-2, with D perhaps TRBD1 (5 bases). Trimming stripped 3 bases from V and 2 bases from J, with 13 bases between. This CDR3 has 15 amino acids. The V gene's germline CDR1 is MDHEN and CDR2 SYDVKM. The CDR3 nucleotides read TGTGCCAGCAGTTTTGGCCAGGGCCAAAACTATGGCTACACCTTC. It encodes CASSFGQGQNYGYTF.

Written as DNA, the CDR3 is TGTGCCAGCAGCTTGGGTGCAGGGCTCTACGAGCAGTACTTC. It translates to CASSLGAGLYEQYF. The J gene is TRBJ2-7, the V gene TRBV7-8; weak D call: TRBD1 (5 bases). This CDR3 comprises 14 residues. Trimming pared 3 bases from V and 3 bases from J, leaving 12 bases between. From germline, CDR1 is SGHVS and CDR2 FQNEAQ.

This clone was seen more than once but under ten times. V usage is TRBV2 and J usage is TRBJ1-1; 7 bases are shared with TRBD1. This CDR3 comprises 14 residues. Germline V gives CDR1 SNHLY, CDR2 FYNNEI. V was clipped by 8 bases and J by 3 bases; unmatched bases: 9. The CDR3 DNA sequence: TGTGCCAGCCGGAGACAGGGTGTCGACACTGAAGCTTTCTTT. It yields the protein CASRRQGVDTEAFF.

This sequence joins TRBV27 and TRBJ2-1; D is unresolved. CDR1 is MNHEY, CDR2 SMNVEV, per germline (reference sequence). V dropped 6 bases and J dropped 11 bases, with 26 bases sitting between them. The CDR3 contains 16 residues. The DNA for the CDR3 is TGTGCCAGCAGCGTATTCAGAGGTTACAATGCGGCCCAGCAGTTCTTC. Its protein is CASSVFRGYNAAQQFF.

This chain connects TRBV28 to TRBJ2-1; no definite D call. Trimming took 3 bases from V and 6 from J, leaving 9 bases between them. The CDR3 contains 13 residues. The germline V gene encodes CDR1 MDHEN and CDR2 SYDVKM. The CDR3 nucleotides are TGTGCCAGCAGTTTTCTAGTACCCAATGAGCAGTTCTTC. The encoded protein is CASSFLVPNEQFF.

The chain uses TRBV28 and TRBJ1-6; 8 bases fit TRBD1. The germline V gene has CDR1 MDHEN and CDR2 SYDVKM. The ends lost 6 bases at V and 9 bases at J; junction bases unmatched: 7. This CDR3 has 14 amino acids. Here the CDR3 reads CASRKTGDSSPLHF. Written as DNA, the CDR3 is TGTGCCAGCAGGAAGACAGGGGACAGTTCACCCCTCCACTTT.

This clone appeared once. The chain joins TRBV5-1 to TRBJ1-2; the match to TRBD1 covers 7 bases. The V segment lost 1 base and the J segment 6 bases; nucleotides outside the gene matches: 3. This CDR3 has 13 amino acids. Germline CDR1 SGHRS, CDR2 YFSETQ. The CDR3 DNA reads TGCGCCAGCAGCTTGATAGGGGGCCATGGCTACACCTTC. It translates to CASSLIGGHGYTF.

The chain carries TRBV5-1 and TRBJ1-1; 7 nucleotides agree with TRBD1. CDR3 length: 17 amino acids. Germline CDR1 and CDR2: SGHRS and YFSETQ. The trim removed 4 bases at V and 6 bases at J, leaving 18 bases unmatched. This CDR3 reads CASSPGASGQRWAEAFF. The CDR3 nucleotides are TGCGCCAGCAGCCCGGGGGCCTCGGGACAGCGATGGGCTGAAGCTTTCTTT.

CDR3 in amino acids: CASSPGTGGITGELFF. In nucleotides, the CDR3 is TGTGCCAGCTCACCAGGGACAGGGGGCATCACCGGGGAGCTGTTTTTT. The chain recombines TRBV18 with TRBJ2-2; 12 bases line up with TRBD1. V gave up 2 bases and J gave up 4 bases; unmatched junction bases: 2. Germline CDR1 and CDR2: KGHSH and LQKENI. The CDR3 extends over 16 amino acids. Complete variable domain (other parts from reference TRBV18 and TRBJ2-2): NAGVMQNPRHLVRRRGQEARLRCSPMKGHSHVYWYRQLPEEGLKFMVYLQKENIIDESGMPKERFSAEFPKEGPSILRIQQVVRGDSAAYFCASSPGTGGITGELFFGEGSRLTVL.

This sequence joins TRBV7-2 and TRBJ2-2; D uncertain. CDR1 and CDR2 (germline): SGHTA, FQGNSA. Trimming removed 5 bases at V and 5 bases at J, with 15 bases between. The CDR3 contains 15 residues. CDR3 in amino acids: CASSVRSQRTGELFF. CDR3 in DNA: TGTGCCAGCAGCGTCAGGTCCCAACGGACCGGGGAGCTGTTTTTT.

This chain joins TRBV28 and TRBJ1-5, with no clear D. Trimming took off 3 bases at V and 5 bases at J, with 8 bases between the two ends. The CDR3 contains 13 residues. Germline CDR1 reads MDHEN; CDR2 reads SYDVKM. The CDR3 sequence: CASSLSVHQPQHF. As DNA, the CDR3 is TGTGCCAGCAGTTTGTCAGTCCATCAGCCCCAGCATTTT.

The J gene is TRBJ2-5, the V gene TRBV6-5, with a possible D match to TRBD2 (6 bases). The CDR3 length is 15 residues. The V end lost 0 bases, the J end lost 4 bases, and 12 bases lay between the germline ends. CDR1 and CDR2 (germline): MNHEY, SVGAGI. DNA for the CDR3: TGTGCCAGCAGTTACTCGAGGAGGGGAGGAGAGACCCAGTACTTC. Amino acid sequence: CASSYSRRGGETQYF.

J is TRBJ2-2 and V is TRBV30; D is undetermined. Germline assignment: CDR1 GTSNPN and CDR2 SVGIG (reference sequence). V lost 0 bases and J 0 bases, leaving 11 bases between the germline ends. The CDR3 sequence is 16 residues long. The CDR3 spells CAWSVPRSANTGELFF. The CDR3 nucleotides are TGTGCCTGGAGTGTACCGCGGAGCGCGAACACCGGGGAGCTGTTTTTT. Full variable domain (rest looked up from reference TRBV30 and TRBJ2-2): SQTIHQWPATLVQPVGSPLSLECTVEGTSNPNLYWYRQAAGRGLQLLFYSVGIGQISSEVPQNLSASRPQDRQFILSSKKLLLSDSGFYLCAWSVPRSANTGELFFGEGSRLTVL.

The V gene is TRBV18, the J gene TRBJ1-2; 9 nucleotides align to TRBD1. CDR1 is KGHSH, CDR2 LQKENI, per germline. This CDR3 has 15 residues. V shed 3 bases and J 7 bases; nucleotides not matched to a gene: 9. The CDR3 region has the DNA TGTGCCAGCTCACCCAGGACAGGGGAAACTCCTGGCTACACCTTC. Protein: CASSPRTGETPGYTF.

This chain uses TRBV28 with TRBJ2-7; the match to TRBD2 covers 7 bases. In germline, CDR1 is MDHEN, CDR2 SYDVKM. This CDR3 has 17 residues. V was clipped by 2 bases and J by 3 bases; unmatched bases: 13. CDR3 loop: CASSLQITSDQYYEQYF. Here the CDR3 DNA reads TGTGCCAGCAGTTTACAAATCACTAGCGACCAATACTACGAGCAGTACTTC.

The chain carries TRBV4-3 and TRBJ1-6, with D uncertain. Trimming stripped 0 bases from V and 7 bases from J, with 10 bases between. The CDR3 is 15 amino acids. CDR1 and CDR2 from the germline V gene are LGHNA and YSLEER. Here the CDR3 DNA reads TGCGCCAGCAGCCAAGATGCGGGCAAAAATTCACCCCTCCACTTT. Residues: CASSQDAGKNSPLHF.

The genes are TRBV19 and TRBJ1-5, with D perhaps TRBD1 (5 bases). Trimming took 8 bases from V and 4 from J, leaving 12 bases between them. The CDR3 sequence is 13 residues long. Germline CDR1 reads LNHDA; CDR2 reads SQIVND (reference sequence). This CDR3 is CASHQGSNQPQHF. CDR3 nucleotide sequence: TGTGCCAGTCATCAGGGAAGTAATCAGCCCCAGCATTTT.

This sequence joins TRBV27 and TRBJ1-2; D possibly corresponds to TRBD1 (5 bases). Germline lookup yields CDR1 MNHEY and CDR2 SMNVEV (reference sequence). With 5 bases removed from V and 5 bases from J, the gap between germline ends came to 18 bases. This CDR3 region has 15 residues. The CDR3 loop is CASSLRQPEIYGYTF. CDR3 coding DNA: TGTGCCAGCAGTCTCCGACAGCCTGAGATTTATGGCTACACCTTC.